Included here is one T cell receptor beta chain sequence, with context. CDR3 size: 11 residues. Looked up from germline, CDR1 is GTSNPN and CDR2 is SVGIG (reference sequence). Trimming at V came to 3 bases and at J to 9 bases, leaving 0 bases not matched to a gene. The sample originates from a study of blood T cell repertoires in COVID-19. Study details: Nucleic acid was either cDNA or gDNA, and it came from T cells, B-cell-depleted T cells, or PBMCs.

Per the original methods: Reference gene primer amplification gave nucleated cell count estimates. Some clones are missing from TCRdb's copy, which holds only in-frame ones; the method was immunoSEQ multiplex PCR. The V and J calls and clone size were taken over from that table, and D and trimming were inferred from the DNA. This table holds hundreds of thousands of clones, around 90% found once. The clonotype originates from a man aged 60-69 years who had recovered from COVID-19. The rearrangement joins TRBV30 to TRBJ2-1, with TRBD1 matching over 9 bases. The sample consisted of peripheral blood. The CDR3: CAWRQGAEQFF. The CDR3 coding sequence is TGTGCCTGGAGACAGGGGGCTGAGCAGTTCTTC.